These T cell receptor beta chains were read from a single sample in a study of blood T cells in healthy people across ages. TCRdb analysed the 5' RACE reads with MiXCR anew, one entry per CDR3 protein. Of over 1.5 million distinct CDR3 sequences listed, roughly 52% are singletons. Sequencing input: blood. These TCRs come from a middle-aged woman in good health. Both conserved end residues are part of each CDR3. The order of the fields is V gene, J gene, clone size, D gene, CDR3 protein, CDR3 DNA. D genes are given only for firm matches. Not every row has a clone size; where given, it reads once, few, many or a size class.

TRBV20-1	TRBJ2-5	-	TRBD2	CSATLTSGGILETQYF	TGCAGTGCTACTTTGACTAGCGGGGGAATTCTGGAGACCCAGTACTTC
TRBV20-1	TRBJ1-2	-	-	CSASPQGFYGYTF	TGCAGTGCTAGCCCCCAGGGTTTCTATGGCTACACCTTC
TRBV15	TRBJ2-1	-	TRBD2	CATSRDQALAGAYNEQFF	TGTGCCACCAGCAGAGATCAAGCCCTAGCGGGGGCCTACAATGAGCAGTTCTTC
TRBV18	TRBJ2-3	-	TRBD2	CASSPRPGGSTDTQYF	TGTGCCAGCTCACCACGTCCCGGGGGGAGCACAGATACGCAGTATTTT
TRBV4-2	TRBJ1-5	-	-	CASSQVQSGYQPQHF	TGTGCCAGCAGCCAGGTACAGTCGGGGTATCAGCCCCAGCATTTT
TRBV20-1	TRBJ2-1	few	TRBD2	CSARRPGGSYNEQFF	TGCAGTGCTAGACGTCCGGGGGGATCCTACAATGAGCAGTTCTTC
TRBV28	TRBJ2-5	-	-	CASSFPLGGMETQYF	TGTGCCAGTAGTTTTCCCCTTGGAGGCATGGAGACCCAGTACTTC
TRBV7-2	TRBJ2-5	few	TRBD2	CASSLEIAGGRETQYF	TGTGCCAGCAGCTTAGAGATAGCGGGGGGGCGCGAGACCCAGTACTTC
TRBV28	TRBJ2-3	-	-	CASTRGPAASDTQYF	TGTGCCAGCACCCGCGGACCTGCGGCCTCAGATACGCAGTATTTT
TRBV4-3	TRBJ1-2	few	-	CASSPRTEGGYGYTF	TGCGCCAGCAGCCCCCGGACGGAGGGTGGCTATGGCTACACCTTC
TRBV4-1	TRBJ1-2	few	-	CASSQVGNGYTF	TGCGCCAGCAGCCAAGTCGGAAATGGCTACACCTTC
TRBV4-3	TRBJ2-2	-	-	CASSQDGGPNTGELFF	TGCGCCAGCAGCCAGGATGGGGGACCGAACACCGGGGAGCTGTTTTTT
TRBV27	TRBJ2-2	-	-	CASSKGAGELFF	TGTGCCAGCAGTAAAGGTGCCGGGGAGCTGTTTTTT
TRBV15	TRBJ2-5	many	-	CATSRDRQGSETQYF	TGTGCCACCAGCAGAGATCGGCAGGGTTCGGAGACCCAGTACTTC
TRBV9	TRBJ2-5	few	TRBD1	CASSVALTGVDETQYF	TGTGCCAGCAGCGTAGCTCTGACAGGGGTGGATGAGACCCAGTACTTC
TRBV29-1	TRBJ2-7	-	TRBD1	CSVVHDRGRSYEQYF	TGCAGCGTTGTTCACGACAGGGGGCGTTCCTACGAGCAGTACTTC
TRBV18	TRBJ2-3	-	-	CASSPQQDTQYF	TGTGCCAGCTCACCCCAACAAGATACGCAGTATTTT
TRBV9	TRBJ1-1	-	-	CASSAEENRNTEAFF	TGTGCCAGCAGCGCAGAGGAGAACAGGAACACTGAAGCTTTCTTT
TRBV20-1	TRBJ2-7	-	-	CSATAATNSYEQYF	TGCAGTGCAACCGCTGCTACGAACTCCTACGAGCAGTACTTC
TRBV20-1	TRBJ2-1	few	TRBD1	CSARKGARGNEQFF	TGCAGTGCTAGGAAGGGGGCTCGGGGCAATGAGCAGTTCTTC
TRBV7-7	TRBJ2-2	-	TRBD2	CACGSGNGGELFF	TGTGCTTGCGGTAGCGGGAATGGCGGGGAGCTGTTTTTT
TRBV29-1	TRBJ2-5	-	TRBD1	CSANRGLETPYF	TGCAGCGCAAACAGGGGTCTTGAGACCCCGTACTTC
TRBV5-1	TRBJ1-2	few	TRBD1	CASSWDRAGYGYTF	TGCGCCAGCAGCTGGGACAGGGCAGGCTATGGCTACACCTTC
TRBV6-2/TRBV6-3	TRBJ2-5	-	TRBD2	CASKTSGGAETQYF	TGTGCCAGCAAAACTAGCGGGGGGGCAGAGACCCAGTACTTC
TRBV25-1	TRBJ2-7	few	-	CARMGQGPPEQYF	TGTGCCCGCATGGGGCAGGGTCCACCCGAGCAGTACTTC
TRBV7-9	TRBJ1-5	-	-	CASSFTGTRDSSNQPQHF	TGTGCCAGCAGCTTTACAGGAACTAGAGACTCTAGCAATCAGCCCCAGCATTTT
TRBV7-2	TRBJ2-4	-	-	CASSLGPGPINNEQYF	TGTGCCAGCAGCTTAGGTCCGGGCCCCATAAACAATGAGCAGTACTTC
TRBV7-9	TRBJ1-2	few	TRBD1	CASSLVGGATYGYTF	TGTGCCAGCAGCTTGGTAGGGGGCGCAACCTATGGCTACACCTTC
TRBV20-1	TRBJ2-7	-	-	CSARDLLGGAPYEQYF	TGCAGTGCTAGAGATCTATTGGGCGGGGCACCCTACGAGCAGTACTTC
TRBV4-2	TRBJ1-6	few	-	CASSQDWGENSPLHF	TGTGCCAGCAGCCAAGATTGGGGGGAAAATTCACCCCTCCACTTT